Listed below are T cell receptor beta chains from one sample, sequenced in a study of blood T cell repertoires in COVID-19. The protocol was immunoSEQ multiplex PCR, while the TCRdb copy is restricted to in-frame clones and leaves out a portion. The profile covers more than 200,000 clones, with about 93% appearing a single time and approximately 2% taken by the ten largest. Sequences were obtained from PBMCs or T cells enriched from blood (not recorded which). The source of these receptors is a woman aged 18-35 years who had recovered from COVID-19. CDR3s include the opening cysteine and the closing phenylalanine or tryptophan. The D gene is left open where the match is weak. Clone size is stated in some rows and not others, as once, few, many or a class when expanded.

V	J	D	size	CDR3	DNA
TRBV28	TRBJ2-1	-	-	CASRQDRPGNEQFF	TGTGCCAGCCGGCAGGATCGCCCCGGCAATGAGCAGTTCTTC
TRBV7-7	TRBJ1-4	TRBD1	-	CASSSGLSGTGGKNEKLFF	TGTGCTAGCAGCTCAGGGCTATCCGGGACAGGGGGCAAAAATGAAAAACTGTTTTTT
TRBV9	TRBJ2-1	-	-	CASSPPGEAYNEQFF	TGTGCCAGCAGCCCACCGGGGGAAGCCTACAATGAGCAGTTCTTC
TRBV19	TRBJ1-1	TRBD1	-	CASSIDRGRTEAFF	TGTGCCAGTAGTATCGACAGGGGCAGAACTGAAGCTTTCTTT
TRBV27	TRBJ1-2	-	-	CASSRYRARGYTF	TGTGCCAGCAGTCGGTACAGGGCACGTGGCTACACCTTC
TRBV7-2	TRBJ2-1	TRBD2	-	CASSPSGGAEEQFF	TGTGCCAGCAGCCCTAGCGGGGGGGCCGAAGAGCAGTTCTTC
TRBV10-3	TRBJ1-1	-	-	CAISESRGGAAGAFF	TGTGCCATCAGTGAGTCGAGGGGAGGAGCGGCCGGAGCTTTCTTT
TRBV19	TRBJ1-5	-	-	CASSGARNQPQHF	TGTGCCAGTAGTGGGGCGAGGAATCAGCCCCAGCATTTT
TRBV25-1	TRBJ2-3	TRBD1	-	CASRAGTGGTDTQYF	TGTGCCAGCAGGGCCGGGACAGGGGGAACAGATACGCAGTATTTT
TRBV27	TRBJ1-2	-	-	CASTPRAGTYGYTF	TGTGCCAGCACCCCAAGGGCGGGCACCTATGGCTACACCTTC
TRBV6-5	TRBJ1-1	TRBD1	-	CASSYPGQGSEAFF	TGTGCCAGCAGTTACCCGGGACAGGGAAGCGAAGCTTTCTTT
TRBV4-3	TRBJ1-2	TRBD1	-	CASSQGTGGNYGYTF	TGCGCCAGCAGCCAAGGGACAGGGGGGAACTATGGCTACACCTTC
TRBV4-1	TRBJ2-1	-	-	CASSSLPWNEQFF	TGCGCCAGCAGCAGCCTTCCTTGGAATGAGCAGTTCTTC
TRBV28	TRBJ1-5	-	-	CASYSLGGPNQPQHF	TGTGCCAGCTACTCCTTAGGCGGGCCCAATCAGCCCCAGCATTTT
TRBV4-1	TRBJ1-3	-	-	CASSPPDISGNTIYF	TGCGCCAGCAGCCCCCCGGACATCTCTGGAAACACCATATATTTT
TRBV5-4	TRBJ1-6	-	-	CASSDGTQDSYNSPLHF	TGTGCCAGCAGCGACGGGACACAGGACTCCTATAATTCACCCCTCCACTTT
TRBV7-9	TRBJ2-3	TRBD1	-	CASSSTGKTDTQYF	TGTGCCAGCAGCTCGACAGGGAAAACAGATACGCAGTATTTT
TRBV16	TRBJ2-1	TRBD2	-	CASSQSSGGANEQFF	TGTGCCAGCAGCCAATCTAGCGGGGGGGCCAATGAGCAGTTCTTC
TRBV11-2	TRBJ1-5	TRBD1	once	CASSLGRGRGQPQHF	TGTGCCAGCAGCTTAGGGAGGGGGCGCGGGCAGCCCCAGCATTTT
TRBV9	TRBJ2-7	TRBD2	few	CASSESGTSGYEQYF	TGTGCCAGCAGCGAGTCCGGGACTAGCGGCTACGAGCAGTACTTC